These 15 T cell receptor beta chains were all obtained from the same sample, sequenced in a study of PD-L1 blockade in urothelial cancer (dated by TCRdb to 2016 to 2017). The protocol used for the library was the immunoSEQ multiplex PCR assay. TCRdb limited this immuneACCESS table to in-frame rearrangements with V and J called. A share of clones is missing; checked studies link under half to unresolved V genes, and the rest is unexplained. This sample gives around 100,000 clones in total; roughly 88% of them show up just once. Roughly 2.3% of the sample goes to the ten largest clones. Here the sequenced sample was PBMCs, taken around atezolizumab (anti-PD-L1) treatment. Receptor source: a man in his fifties or sixties with urothelial cancer.

The chain joins TRBV7-8 to TRBJ2-2, with TRBD2 matching over 11 bases. Trimming at V came to 5 bases and at J to 7 bases, leaving 9 bases not matched to a gene. The CDR3 is made up of 16 amino acids. CDR1 is SGHVS, CDR2 FQNEAQ, per germline. CDR3 residues: CASSPLAGGPVGELFF. Here the CDR3 DNA reads TGTGCCAGCAGCCCCTTAGCGGGAGGGCCTGTCGGGGAGCTGTTTTTT.

The chain carries TRBV19 and TRBJ2-4; TRBD1 agrees at 7 bases. Germline V CDR1 and CDR2: LNHDA, SQIVND (reference sequence). The CDR3 has 16 residues. V was pared by 5 bases and J by 0 bases, with 7 bases of the junction left unmatched. As DNA, the CDR3 is TGTGCCAGTAGTCAAGACAGGGATCTAGCCAAAAACATTCAGTACTTC. The encoded protein is CASSQDRDLAKNIQYF.

The chain joins TRBV27 to TRBJ1-1; perhaps TRBD1 as D (6 bases). From germline, CDR1 is MNHEY and CDR2 SMNVEV (reference sequence). The CDR3 spans 15 residues. The germline V and J ends were trimmed by 6 bases and 0 bases, with 14 bases remaining between them. The CDR3 loop is CASRPRTALNTEAFF. CDR3 DNA sequence: TGTGCCAGCAGACCTAGGACAGCTTTGAACACTGAAGCTTTCTTT.

This chain uses TRBV11-2 with TRBJ2-7; D is unresolved. V gave up 2 bases and J gave up 4 bases, with 9 bases separating them. Germline loops: CDR1 SGHAT, CDR2 FQNNGV. There are 13 residues in the CDR3. The CDR3 protein is CASSLNTLYEQYF. The CDR3 nucleotides read TGTGCCAGCAGCTTAAACACCTTATACGAGCAGTACTTC. The whole variable domain, remainder taken from reference TRBV11-2 and TRBJ2-7, is EAGVAQSPRYKIIEKRQSVAFWCNPISGHATLYWYQQILGQGPKLLIQFQNNGVVDDSQLPKDRFSAERLKGVDSTLKIQPAKLEDSAVYLCASSLNTLYEQYFGPGTRLTVT.

The V gene is TRBV7-8, the J gene TRBJ2-2; 9 nucleotides agree with TRBD1. Per germline, CDR1 SGHVS and CDR2 FQNEAQ. The CDR3 covers 16 residues. V was clipped by 5 bases and J by 6 bases; unmatched bases: 10. The CDR3 bases are TGTGCCAGCAGCAAAAGTTTGGGACAGGGCCCCGGGGAGCTGTTTTTT. This translates into CASSKSLGQGPGELFF.

Here the CDR3 reads CASSPGTSGGSEQYF. DNA for the CDR3: TGTGCCAGCAGCCCGGGGACTAGCGGGGGCTCTGAGCAGTACTTC. The gene calls are TRBV7-8 and TRBJ2-7; 14 bases agree with TRBD2. Per the germline V gene, CDR1 is SGHVS and CDR2 is FQNEAQ. CDR3 size: 15 residues. With V trimmed by 5 bases and J by 7 bases, 7 bases remained unmatched.

The chain recombines TRBV30 with TRBJ1-5; TRBD1 is a possible D gene (5 bases). V dropped 4 bases and J dropped 1 base, with 11 bases sitting between them. Germline V gene data show CDR1 as GTSNPN and CDR2 as SVGIG (reference sequence). The CDR3 spans 14 residues. CDR3 nucleotide sequence: TGTGCCTGGACGGCAGGGCTGAGCAATCAGCCCCAGCATTTT. Translation gives CAWTAGLSNQPQHF.

The chain joins TRBV9 to TRBJ2-1, with unresolved D. The V and J ends lost 4 bases and 0 bases respectively, with 5 bases between them. CDR1 SGDLS and CDR2 YYNGEE come from the germline V gene. The CDR3 is 13 residues long. The CDR3 is CASSPNSYNEQFF. The CDR3 bases are TGTGCCAGCAGCCCTAACTCCTACAATGAGCAGTTCTTC.

CDR3 sequence: CASHGRNTGELFF. CDR3 coding DNA: TGTGCCAGTCATGGCAGGAATACAGGGGAGCTGTTTTTT. V and J are TRBV28 and TRBJ2-2; D gene uncertain. Trimming took 9 bases from V and 8 from J, leaving 16 bases between them. This CDR3 spans 13 amino acids. The germline V gene encodes CDR1 MDHEN and CDR2 SYDVKM.

The chain employs TRBV7-3 and TRBJ2-1; unclear D gene. Trimming took off 4 bases at V and 9 bases at J, with 19 bases between the two ends. CDR3 length: 15 residues. Germline CDR1 and CDR2: SGHTA and FQGTGA. CDR3 bases: TGTGCCAGCAGCTCCCAGCCGTTGACTGCTAGTGAGCAGTTCTTC. Translation gives CASSSQPLTASEQFF.

On this clone itself: At one of its ends the junction is not consistent with the germline gene, which may arise from a read error. V gene TRBV5-1 combines with J gene TRBJ1-4; 10 bases match TRBD1. From germline, CDR1 is SGHRS and CDR2 YFSETQ. There are 14 residues in the CDR3. CDR3: CASSLGTGDEKLFF. DNA for the CDR3: TGCGCCAGCAGTTTGGGGACAGGGGATGAAAAACTGTTTTTT.

This clone was recorded once. The chain links TRBV28 to TRBJ2-3; perhaps TRBD2 as D (6 bases). Trimming removed 2 bases from V and 2 bases from J, with 11 bases in between. CDR3 size: 15 residues. Germline values: CDR1 MDHEN, CDR2 SYDVKM. CDR3: CASSLAGRSTDTQYF. The CDR3 nucleotides are TGTGCCAGCAGTTTAGCGGGGCGGTCCACAGATACGCAGTATTTT.

The genes are TRBV7-9 and TRBJ1-1; D call uncertain. This CDR3 comprises 16 residues. Trimming left V 5 bases short and J 2 bases short, with 18 bases between. Germline-derived CDR1 and CDR2 are SEHNR and FQNEAQ (reference sequence). The CDR3, as DNA: TGTGCCAGCAGCCCCCGGAGAGGTTATTTCAACACTGAAGCTTTCTTT. Encoded protein: CASSPRRGYFNTEAFF.

The J gene is TRBJ2-3, the V gene TRBV7-3; 13 nucleotides agree with TRBD2. V shed 2 bases, J shed 6 bases, and the junction held 5 bases outside the gene matches. The V gene's germline CDR1 is SGHTA and CDR2 FQGTGA. The CDR3 length is 16 residues. The CDR3 bases are TGTGCCAGCAGCTTAGGGACTAGCGGGGAGTTGGATACGCAGTATTTT. Translating gives CASSLGTSGELDTQYF. Variable domain in full (rest from reference TRBV7-3 and TRBJ2-3): GAGVSQTPSNKVTEKGKYVELRCDPISGHTALYWYRQSLGQGPEFLIYFQGTGAADDSGLPNDRFFAVRPEGSVSTLKIQRTERGDSAVYLCASSLGTSGELDTQYFGPGTRLTVL.

This clone occurred a few times. V and J are TRBV30 and TRBJ2-6; 7 bases map to TRBD2. This CDR3 comprises 17 residues. V trimming: 3 bases; J trimming: 3 bases; junction bases outside the gene matches: 11. In germline, CDR1 is GTSNPN, CDR2 SVGIG (reference sequence). The CDR3 DNA reads TGTGCCTGGAGCCCCAAGGGGAGGGCTGGTGGGGCCAACGTCCTGACTTTC. Amino acids: CAWSPKGRAGGANVLTF.